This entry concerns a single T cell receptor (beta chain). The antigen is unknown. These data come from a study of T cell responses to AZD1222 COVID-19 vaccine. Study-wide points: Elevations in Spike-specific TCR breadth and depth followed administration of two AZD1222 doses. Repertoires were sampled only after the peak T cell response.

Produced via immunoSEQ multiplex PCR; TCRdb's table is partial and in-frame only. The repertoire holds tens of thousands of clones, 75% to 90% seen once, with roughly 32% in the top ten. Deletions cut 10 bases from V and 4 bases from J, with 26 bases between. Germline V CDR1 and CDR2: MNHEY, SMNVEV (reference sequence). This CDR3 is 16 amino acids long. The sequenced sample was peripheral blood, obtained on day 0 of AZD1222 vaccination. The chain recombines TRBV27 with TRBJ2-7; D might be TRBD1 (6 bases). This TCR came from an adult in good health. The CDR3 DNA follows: TGTGCCATCGGACAGTTCAAGAGGCGAAAGGGTTACGAGCAGTACTTC. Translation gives CAIGQFKRRKGYEQYF.